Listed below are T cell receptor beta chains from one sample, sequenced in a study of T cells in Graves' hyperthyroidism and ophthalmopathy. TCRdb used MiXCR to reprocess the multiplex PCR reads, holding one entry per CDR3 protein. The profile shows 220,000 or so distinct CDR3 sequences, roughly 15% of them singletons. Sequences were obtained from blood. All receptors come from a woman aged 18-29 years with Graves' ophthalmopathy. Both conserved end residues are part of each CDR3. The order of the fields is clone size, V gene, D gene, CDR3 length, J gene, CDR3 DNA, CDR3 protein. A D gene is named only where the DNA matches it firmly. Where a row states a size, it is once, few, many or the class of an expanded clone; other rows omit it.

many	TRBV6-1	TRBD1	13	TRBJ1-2	TGTGCCAGCAGTGAGACAGGGGCGGGTGGCTACACCTTC	CASSETGAGGYTF
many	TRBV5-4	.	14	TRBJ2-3	TGTGCCAGCAGCTTGAAACAGAACACAGATACGCAGTATTTT	CASSLKQNTDTQYF
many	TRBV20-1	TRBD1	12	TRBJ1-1	TGCAGTGCTAGAAGGACAGGTTCTGAAGCTTTCTTT	CSARRTGSEAFF
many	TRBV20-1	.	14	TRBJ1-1	TGCAGTGCCGGACCGGGACTGATGAACACTGAAGCTTTCTTT	CSAGPGLMNTEAFF
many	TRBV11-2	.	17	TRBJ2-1	TGTGCCAGCAGCTTCGGGGTCCTACCAGGCACCTACAATGAGCAGTTCTTC	CASSFGVLPGTYNEQFF
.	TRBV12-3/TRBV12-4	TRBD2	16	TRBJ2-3	TGTGCCAGCAGTCGACTGACTAGCGAGTACACAGATACGCAGTATTTT	CASSRLTSEYTDTQYF
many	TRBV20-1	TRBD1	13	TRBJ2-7	TGCAGTGCTTCGGGACAGGGGGGGTACGAGCAGTACTTC	CSASGQGGYEQYF
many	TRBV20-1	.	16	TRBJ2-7	TGCAGTGCTAGAGATGTAAGCAGGGCAGGGGCTAGTGAGCAGTACTTC	CSARDVSRAGASEQYF
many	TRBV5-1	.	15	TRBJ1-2	TGCGCCAGCAGCTTGGAGGGTCCCCGCCCTCCGGGCTACACCTTC	CASSLEGPRPPGYTF
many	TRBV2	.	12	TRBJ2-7	TGTGCCAGCAGTGTATCACCGCTCGAGCAGTACTTC	CASSVSPLEQYF
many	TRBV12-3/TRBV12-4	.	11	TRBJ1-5	TGTGCCAGCAGTTCCGGGGGGCCCCAGCATTTT	CASSSGGPQHF
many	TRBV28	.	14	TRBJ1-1	TGTGCCAGCAGCCCATCGCTAGGCAGGGCTGAAGCTTTCTTT	CASSPSLGRAEAFF
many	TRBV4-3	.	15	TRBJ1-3	TGCGCCAGCAGCCAAGATCCAAACTCTGGAAACACCATATATTTT	CASSQDPNSGNTIYF
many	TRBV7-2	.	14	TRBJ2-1	TGTGCCAGCAGCGCCAAGATACAGGTAAATGAGCAGTTCTTC	CASSAKIQVNEQFF
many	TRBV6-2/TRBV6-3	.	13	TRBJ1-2	TGTGCCAGCAGGAGGGACGGTTCTAGCGGCTACACCTTC	CASRRDGSSGYTF
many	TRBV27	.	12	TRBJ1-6	TGTGCCAGCAGTTTAAACAATTCACCCCTCCACTTT	CASSLNNSPLHF
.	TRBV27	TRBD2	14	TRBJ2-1	TGTGCCAGCAGCCTTGGTCCTAGCGGGGCTGAGCAGTTCTTC	CASSLGPSGAEQFF
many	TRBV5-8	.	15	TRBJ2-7	TGTGCCAGCAGCGTGCAAGGGACGGCGGGGAACGAGCAGTACTTC	CASSVQGTAGNEQYF
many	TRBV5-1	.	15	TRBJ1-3	TGCGCCAGCAGCCCCCTGGAGGCATCTGGAAACACCATATATTTT	CASSPLEASGNTIYF
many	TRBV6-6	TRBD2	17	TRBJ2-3	TGTGCCAGCAGTTACCTTGGACTAGCAGGTTTCACAGATACGCAGTATTTT	CASSYLGLAGFTDTQYF
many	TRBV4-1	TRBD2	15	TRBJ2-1	TGCGCCAGCAGCCCCCGACGGGGGGAATACAATGAGCAGTTCTTC	CASSPRRGEYNEQFF
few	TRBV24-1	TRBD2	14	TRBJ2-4	TGTGCCACCAGTGAATCGGAACTAGCGGACATTCAGTACTTC	CATSESELADIQYF
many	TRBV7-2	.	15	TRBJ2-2	TGTGCCAGCAGCTTACGGAGCGAGAACACCGGGGAGCTGTTTTTT	CASSLRSENTGELFF
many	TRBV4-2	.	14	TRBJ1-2	TGTGCCAGCAGCCAAGACGGGTTCCAGTATGGCTACACCTTC	CASSQDGFQYGYTF
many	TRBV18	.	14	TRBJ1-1	TGTGCCAGCTCACCATCCCGGACAGCCACTGAAGCTTTCTTT	CASSPSRTATEAFF
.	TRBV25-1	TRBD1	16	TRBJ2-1	TGTGCCAGCAGTGAATCGGGACAGGGGGCCTACAATGAGCAGTTCTTC	CASSESGQGAYNEQFF
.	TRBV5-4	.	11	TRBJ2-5	TGTGCCAGCAGGAACCAAGAGACCCAGTACTTC	CASRNQETQYF
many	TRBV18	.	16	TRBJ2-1	TGTGCCAGCTCACCACCGGTGGCTACGTCCTACAATGAGCAGTTCTTC	CASSPPVATSYNEQFF
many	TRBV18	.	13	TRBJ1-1	TGTGCCAGCTCACCTCATATAAACCGTGAAGCTTTCTTT	CASSPHINREAFF
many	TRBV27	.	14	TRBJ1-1	TGTGCCAGCAGTTTAGGGGTGGGGGGCACTGAAGCTTTCTTT	CASSLGVGGTEAFF
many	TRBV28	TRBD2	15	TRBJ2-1	TGTGCCAGCAGACCTATAGCGGGAGACTACAATGAGCAGTTCTTC	CASRPIAGDYNEQFF
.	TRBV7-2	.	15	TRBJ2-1	TGTGCCAGCAGCCCCGGGGGCTCCTCCTACAATGAGCAGTTCTTC	CASSPGGSSYNEQFF
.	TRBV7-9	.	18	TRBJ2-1	TGTGCCAGCAGCTTAGTAGGTTCTCCCGACTTCTCCTACAATGAGCAGTTCTTC	CASSLVGSPDFSYNEQFF
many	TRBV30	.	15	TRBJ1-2	TGTGCCTGGAGTGTACTGCTGTCCGCAAACTATGGCTACACCTTC	CAWSVLLSANYGYTF
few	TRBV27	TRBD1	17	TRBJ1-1	TGTGCCAGCAGTTTATCGGGACAGGGGGCGCGGAACACTGAAGCTTTCTTT	CASSLSGQGARNTEAFF
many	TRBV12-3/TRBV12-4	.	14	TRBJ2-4	TGTGCCAGCAGGAAGGGTTTAGCCAAAAACATTCAGTACTTC	CASRKGLAKNIQYF
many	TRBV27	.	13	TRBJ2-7	TGTGCCAGCAGTTTTTTTACGTATGGCGAGCAGTACTTC	CASSFFTYGEQYF
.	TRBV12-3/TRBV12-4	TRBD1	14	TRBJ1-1	TGTGCCAGCAACACAGGGGGAAGTCACACTGAAGCTTTCTTT	CASNTGGSHTEAFF
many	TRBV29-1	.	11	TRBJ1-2	TGCAGCGTTTTAGACGGTAGAGGCTACACCTTC	CSVLDGRGYTF
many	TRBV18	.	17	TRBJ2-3	TGTGCCAGCTCACCACGCCCCGGGACACAAAGCACAGATACGCAGTATTTT	CASSPRPGTQSTDTQYF
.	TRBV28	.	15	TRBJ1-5	TGTGCCAGCAGTTTAGGGCAGGGCTTTAGGCAGCCCCAGCATTTT	CASSLGQGFRQPQHF
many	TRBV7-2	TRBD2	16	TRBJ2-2	TGTGCCAGCAGCCCGCGGGGGGGGAGTGGGACCGGGGAGCTGTTTTTT	CASSPRGGSGTGELFF
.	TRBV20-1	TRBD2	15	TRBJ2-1	TGCAGTGCTAGGCCGACTAGCGGCCTATACAATGAGCAGTTCTTC	CSARPTSGLYNEQFF
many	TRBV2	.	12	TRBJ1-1	TGTGCCAGCAGTGGCACCAACACTGAAGCTTTCTTT	CASSGTNTEAFF
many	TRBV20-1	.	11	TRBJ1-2	TGCAGTGCTCCGGACAGCTATGGCTACACCTTC	CSAPDSYGYTF
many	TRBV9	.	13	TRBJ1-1	TGTGCCAGCCTAGGGGGACGGATAAATGAAGCTTTCTTT	CASLGGRINEAFF
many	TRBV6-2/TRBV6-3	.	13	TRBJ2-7	TGTGCCAGCAGTTACCTGGAGTTCACCGAGGGGTACTTC	CASSYLEFTEGYF
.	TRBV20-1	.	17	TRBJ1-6	TGCAGTGCTAGAGATCACTTGAGGGTCACCTATAATTCACCCCTCCACTTT	CSARDHLRVTYNSPLHF
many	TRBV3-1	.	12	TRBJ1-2	TGTGCCAGCAGCCCAGGGAACTATGGCTACACCTTC	CASSPGNYGYTF
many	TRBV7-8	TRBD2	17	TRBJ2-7	TGTGCCAGCAGCTTAGGTCTAGCGGGGGGGCCGGTCTACGAGCAGTACTTC	CASSLGLAGGPVYEQYF
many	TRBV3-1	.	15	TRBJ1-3	TGTGCCAGCTCCCCATGCGGGGGCTGTGGAAACACCATATATTTT	CASSPCGGCGNTIYF
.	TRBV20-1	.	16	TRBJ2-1	TGCAGTGCTAGACCGCCCAGGCAGCGGGCGGACAATGAGCAGTTCTTC	CSARPPRQRADNEQFF
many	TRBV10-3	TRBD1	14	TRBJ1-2	TGTGCCATCAGTACGGACAGGGTTAACTATGGCTACACCTTC	CAISTDRVNYGYTF
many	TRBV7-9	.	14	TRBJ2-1	TGTGCCTCAAATGGGGGCCCATCCTACAATGAGCAGTTCTTC	CASNGGPSYNEQFF
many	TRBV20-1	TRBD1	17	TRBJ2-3	TGCAGTGCTAGAGAGAGACAGGGACAGGGCGGGACAGATACGCAGTATTTT	CSARERQGQGGTDTQYF